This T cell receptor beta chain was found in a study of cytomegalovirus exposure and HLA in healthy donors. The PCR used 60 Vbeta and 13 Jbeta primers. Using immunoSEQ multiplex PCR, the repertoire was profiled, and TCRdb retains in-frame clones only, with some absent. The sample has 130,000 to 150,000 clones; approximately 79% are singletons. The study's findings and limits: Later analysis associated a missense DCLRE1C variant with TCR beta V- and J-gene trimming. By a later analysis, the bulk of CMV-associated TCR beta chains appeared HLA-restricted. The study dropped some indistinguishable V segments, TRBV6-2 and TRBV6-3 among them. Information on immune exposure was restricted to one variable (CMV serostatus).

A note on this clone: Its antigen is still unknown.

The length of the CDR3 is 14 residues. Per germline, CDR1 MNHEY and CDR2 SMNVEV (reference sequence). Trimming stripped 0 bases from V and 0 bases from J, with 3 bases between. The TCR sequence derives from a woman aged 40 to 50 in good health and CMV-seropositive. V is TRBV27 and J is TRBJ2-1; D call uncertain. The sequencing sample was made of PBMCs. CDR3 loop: CASSLSRSYNEQFF. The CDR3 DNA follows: TGTGCCAGCAGTTTATCCCGCTCCTACAATGAGCAGTTCTTC.